This T cell receptor beta chain stems from a study of T cells in localized non-small cell lung cancer (TCRdb year 2020). Broadly, across the study: The study analyzed T cell repertoires of about 230 early-stage NSCLC patients, comparing tumors and uninvolved tumor-adjacent lungs. The cohort consisted of around 250 treatment-naive NSCLC patients whose localized lung tumors had been resected. The mean age of the NSCLC patients was about 64 years, with fewer than 150 men and around 110 women.

The immunoSEQ Assay was used to sequence TCR beta CDR3 regions from DNA. The study's processing was this. T cell density was computed as TCR beta template counts normalized to usable DNA estimated by amplifying housekeeping genes. Using the preseqR package, richness was estimated by extrapolating to 120,000 templates for tissue samples and 400,000 templates for PBMC samples. Clonality was taken to be one minus Pielou's evenness. Differential abundance testing on productive amino-acid clonotypes, with a minimum total count of 5 and an alpha of 0.1, was used to identify tissue-enriched TCRs. Repertoire overlap between compartments was quantified with the Jaccard Index and Morisita Overlap Index. GLIPH clustered TCR beta CDR3s with public tetramer-defined viral CDR3s; viral motifs required at least three viral sequences plus V-gene enrichment. The clones in this table, taken by TCRdb from immuneACCESS, are in-frame only. Not every clone is retained; where verified, under half of the shortfall comes from an unresolved V gene, and the cause of the rest is unknown. That table gives V, J and clone size, and the DNA gave D and trimming. The sample data list about 40,000 clones, and 85% to 90% of these were observed just once. Together, the top ten hold approximately 3.6% of the sample.

At the junction V is shortened by 0 bases and J by 1 base, with 12 bases in between. From the cysteine through the phenylalanine, the CDR3 covers 16 amino acids. Of all the DNA, just the CDR3 is kept, 48 bases in frame from base 1. In the germline V gene, CDR1 corresponds to SGHVS and CDR2 to FQNEAQ. At diagnosis, tumor, uninvolved tumor-adjacent lung and peripheral blood were collected and then preserved as a mix of FFPE and fresh-frozen material. Blood samples were analyzed as peripheral blood mononuclear cells for TCR repertoire profiling. In the case of this clone: No antigen is known for it. No much larger clonotype is one base removed from it; base qualities were not supplied.

Results and caveats for the whole study, not just this receptor: Because the study design was exploratory, TCR variables were selected using unadjusted p-values without false-discovery rate correction. Multi-region tumor sequencing was not performed, so intratumor heterogeneity could not be excluded. Higher T cell density in blood was associated with longer overall survival, whereas higher clonality in adjacent lung was associated with shorter survival. Uninvolved tumor-adjacent lung showed the highest T cell clonality, higher than tumor, which suggests more focused antigenic responses in the uninvolved tumor-adjacent lung. A median of 57 of the top 100 tumor clones turned up in the paired uninvolved adjacent lung, and 25 to 35 of those clones also ranked among the top 100 of that same adjacent lung.

Sample: peripheral blood, taken before any cancer treatment. The V and J segments used are TRBV7-8 and TRBJ1-1, with TRBD1 tentatively as D gene (6 bases match). This receptor was identified in a man aged 18 to 49 with stage I lung adenocarcinoma. The CDR3 region: CASSLARGAGNTEAFF. The DNA is as follows: TGTGCCAGCAGCTTAGCGAGGGGGGCTGGGAACACTGAAGCTTTCTTT.